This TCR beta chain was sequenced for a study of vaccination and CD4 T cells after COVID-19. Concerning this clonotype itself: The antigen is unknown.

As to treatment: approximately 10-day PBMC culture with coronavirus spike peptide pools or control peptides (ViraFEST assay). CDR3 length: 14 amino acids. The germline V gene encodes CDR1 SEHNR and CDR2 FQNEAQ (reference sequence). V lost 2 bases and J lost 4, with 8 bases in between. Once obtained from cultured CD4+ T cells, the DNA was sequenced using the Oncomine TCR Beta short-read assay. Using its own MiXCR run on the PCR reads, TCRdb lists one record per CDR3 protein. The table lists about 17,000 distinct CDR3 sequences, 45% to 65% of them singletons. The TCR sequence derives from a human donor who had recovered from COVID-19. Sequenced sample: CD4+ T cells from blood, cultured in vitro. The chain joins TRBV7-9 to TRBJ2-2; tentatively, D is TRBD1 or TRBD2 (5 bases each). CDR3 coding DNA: TGTGCCAGCAGCTTATCAGGGACCACCGGGGAGCTGTTTTTT. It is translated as CASSLSGTTGELFF.